What follows are 14 T cell receptor beta chains derived from one specimen sequenced in a study of vaccination and CD4 T cells after COVID-19. Treatment described: approximately nine-day PBMC culture with coronavirus spike peptide pools or control peptides (ViraFEST assay). With the Oncomine TCR Beta short-read assay, DNA from cultured CD4+ T cells was sequenced. TCRdb independently ran MiXCR on the PCR reads; one entry per CDR3 protein. This sample has under 20,000 distinct CDR3 sequences, with approximately 22% found just once. These receptors have no identified antigens. What was sequenced was cultured CD4+ T cells from blood. Receptor source: a human donor with COVID-19.

The gene calls are TRBV5-8 and TRBJ2-5; D possibly corresponds to TRBD1 (6 bases). Germline lookup yields CDR1 SGHTS and CDR2 YDEGEE. The CDR3 extends over 14 amino acids. The V gene lost 7 bases and the J gene lost 1 base, with 14 bases spanning the gap. CDR3 residues: CASANRATQETQYF. The CDR3, as DNA: TGTGCCAGCGCAAACAGGGCCACCCAAGAGACCCAGTACTTC.

The table lists this clonotype with a few counts. The rearrangement links TRBV10-3 to TRBJ1-2, with D possibly being TRBD1 (6 bases). V was cut by 5 bases and J by 9 bases, with 19 bases left in between. Germline V CDR1 and CDR2: ENHRY, SYGVKD. This CDR3 has 14 residues. The CDR3 region is CAISMSQGRGSYTF. Here the CDR3 DNA reads TGTGCCATCAGTATGAGCCAGGGGAGGGGTAGCTACACCTTC.

This clonotype was counted between two and nine times. The rearrangement joins TRBV11-3 to TRBJ1-3, with TRBD1 matching 9 bases. This CDR3 comprises 15 residues. V shed 5 bases and J 2 bases; nucleotides not matched to a gene: 4. CDR1 SGHNT and CDR2 YENEEA come from the germline V gene. In DNA, the CDR3 is TGTGCCAGCAGCCCGGGACAGGGTCCTGGAAACACCATATATTTT. As protein: CASSPGQGPGNTIYF.

This chain connects TRBV27 to TRBJ2-1; TRBD2 matches at 11 bases. Germline lookup yields CDR1 MNHEY and CDR2 SMNVEV (reference sequence). The CDR3 has 19 residues. The V segment lost 5 bases and the J segment 4 bases; nucleotides outside the gene matches: 16. CDR3 nucleotide sequence: TGTGCCAGCAGTCAGAACGCCCCGCTAGCGGGGGGCCTGTACAATGAGCAGTTCTTC. Its translation is CASSQNAPLAGGLYNEQFF.

This chain uses TRBV12-3 or TRBV12-4 with TRBJ2-3; 8 bases match TRBD2. V was pared by 2 bases and J by 2 bases, with 9 bases of the junction left unmatched. This CDR3 spans 17 amino acids. CDR3: CASSLSRSGGVTDTQYF. In DNA, the CDR3 is TGTGCCAGCAGTTTATCCCGCTCGGGGGGGGTCACAGATACGCAGTATTTT.

Only a few counts were recorded for this clonotype. The chain employs TRBV7-2 and TRBJ2-3, with 10 positions matching TRBD2. Germline assignment: CDR1 SGHTA and CDR2 FQGNSA. This CDR3 contains 18 residues. Trimming cost V 2 bases and J 2 bases; bases outside gene matches: 10. The CDR3 protein is CASSLSGSSGGFTDTQYF. Here the CDR3 DNA reads TGTGCCAGCAGCTTAAGTGGATCTAGCGGGGGATTCACAGATACGCAGTATTTT.

This chain uses TRBV20-1 with TRBJ2-5, with 13 bases aligning to TRBD2. CDR1 is DFQATT and CDR2 is SNEGSKA in the germline V gene (reference sequence). Trimming cost V 5 bases and J 5 bases; bases outside gene matches: 14. This CDR3 has 17 residues. The CDR3: CSAPFRFGLAGVETQYF. CDR3 bases: TGCAGTGCTCCTTTCCGCTTCGGACTAGCGGGGGTGGAGACCCAGTACTTC.

There are a few counts of this clonotype. This chain links TRBV27 with TRBJ1-1; D is unclear. Germline V gene data show CDR1 as MNHEY and CDR2 as SMNVEV (reference sequence). This CDR3 has 15 residues. The germline V and J ends were trimmed by 8 bases and 4 bases, with 20 bases remaining between them. In DNA, the CDR3 is TGTGCCAGCTCCTCAGGCTCGAAAGGTCCCACTGAAGCTTTCTTT. Its protein is CASSSGSKGPTEAFF.

This clonotype is judged medium-sized. V and J are TRBV6-1 and TRBJ2-3; D gene unclear. The CDR3 consists of 12 residues. The germline gives CDR1 MNHNS, CDR2 SASEGT. The V gene lost 7 bases and the J gene lost 4 bases, with 9 bases spanning the gap. The CDR3 protein is CASNGPPDTQYF. The CDR3 DNA sequence: TGTGCCAGCAATGGGCCCCCAGATACGCAGTATTTT.

The genes are TRBV9 and TRBJ1-2; 8 nucleotides match TRBD1. This CDR3 comprises 15 residues. The germline V gene has CDR1 SGDLS and CDR2 YYNGEE. Unmatched junction bases numbered 9, after V lost 0 bases and J lost 8 bases. CDR3 in amino acids: CASSVVSGGSGGYTF. The DNA for the CDR3 is TGTGCCAGCAGCGTAGTGTCAGGGGGCTCGGGAGGCTACACCTTC.

The rearrangement joins TRBV7-2 to TRBJ2-3; D is unclear. The germline CDR1 and CDR2 sequences are SGHTA and FQGNSA. Trimming removed 5 bases at V and 0 bases at J, with 9 bases between. The CDR3 is 14 residues long. DNA for the CDR3: TGTGCCAGCAGCAGATTGGCTAGCACAGATACGCAGTATTTT. Its protein product is CASSRLASTDTQYF. Based on the CDR3 plus reference TRBV7-2 and TRBJ2-3, the full variable domain is GAGVSQSPSNKVTEKGKDVELRCDPISGHTALYWYRQSLGQGLEFLIYFQGNSAPDKSGLPSDRFSAERTGGSVSTLTIQRTQQEDSAVYLCASSRLASTDTQYFGPGTRLTVL.

The table lists this clonotype with a few counts. The chain employs TRBV6-2 or TRBV6-3 and TRBJ1-2; D is ambiguous. V gave up 5 bases and J gave up 4 bases, with 14 bases separating them. CDR3 length: 14 amino acids. Germline CDR1 is MNHEY and CDR2 is SVGEGT. The CDR3, as DNA: TGTGCCAGCAGTCCAGGAAGGGCAAGCTATGGCTACACCTTC. Translated: CASSPGRASYGYTF.

This clonotype was recorded a few times. V is TRBV30 and J is TRBJ2-5, with unresolved D. This CDR3 contains 12 residues. The ends were cut back, 2 bases at V and 5 bases at J, with 9 bases in the middle. Germline V gives CDR1 GTSNPN, CDR2 SVGIG (reference sequence). The CDR3 loop is CAWSNIVETQYF. DNA of the CDR3: TGTGCCTGGAGTAACATAGTTGAGACCCAGTACTTC.

The CDR3 DNA is TGTGCCAGCAGTCCGAGGGACAGGGGTGACTCTGGGGCCAACGTCCTGACTTTC. The encoded protein is CASSPRDRGDSGANVLTF. J is TRBJ2-6 and V is TRBV6-1, with 10 bases fitting TRBD1. Germline CDR1 MNHNS, CDR2 SASEGT. The CDR3 is 18 amino acids. V dropped 5 bases and J dropped 0; count of bases not matched to a gene: 7.